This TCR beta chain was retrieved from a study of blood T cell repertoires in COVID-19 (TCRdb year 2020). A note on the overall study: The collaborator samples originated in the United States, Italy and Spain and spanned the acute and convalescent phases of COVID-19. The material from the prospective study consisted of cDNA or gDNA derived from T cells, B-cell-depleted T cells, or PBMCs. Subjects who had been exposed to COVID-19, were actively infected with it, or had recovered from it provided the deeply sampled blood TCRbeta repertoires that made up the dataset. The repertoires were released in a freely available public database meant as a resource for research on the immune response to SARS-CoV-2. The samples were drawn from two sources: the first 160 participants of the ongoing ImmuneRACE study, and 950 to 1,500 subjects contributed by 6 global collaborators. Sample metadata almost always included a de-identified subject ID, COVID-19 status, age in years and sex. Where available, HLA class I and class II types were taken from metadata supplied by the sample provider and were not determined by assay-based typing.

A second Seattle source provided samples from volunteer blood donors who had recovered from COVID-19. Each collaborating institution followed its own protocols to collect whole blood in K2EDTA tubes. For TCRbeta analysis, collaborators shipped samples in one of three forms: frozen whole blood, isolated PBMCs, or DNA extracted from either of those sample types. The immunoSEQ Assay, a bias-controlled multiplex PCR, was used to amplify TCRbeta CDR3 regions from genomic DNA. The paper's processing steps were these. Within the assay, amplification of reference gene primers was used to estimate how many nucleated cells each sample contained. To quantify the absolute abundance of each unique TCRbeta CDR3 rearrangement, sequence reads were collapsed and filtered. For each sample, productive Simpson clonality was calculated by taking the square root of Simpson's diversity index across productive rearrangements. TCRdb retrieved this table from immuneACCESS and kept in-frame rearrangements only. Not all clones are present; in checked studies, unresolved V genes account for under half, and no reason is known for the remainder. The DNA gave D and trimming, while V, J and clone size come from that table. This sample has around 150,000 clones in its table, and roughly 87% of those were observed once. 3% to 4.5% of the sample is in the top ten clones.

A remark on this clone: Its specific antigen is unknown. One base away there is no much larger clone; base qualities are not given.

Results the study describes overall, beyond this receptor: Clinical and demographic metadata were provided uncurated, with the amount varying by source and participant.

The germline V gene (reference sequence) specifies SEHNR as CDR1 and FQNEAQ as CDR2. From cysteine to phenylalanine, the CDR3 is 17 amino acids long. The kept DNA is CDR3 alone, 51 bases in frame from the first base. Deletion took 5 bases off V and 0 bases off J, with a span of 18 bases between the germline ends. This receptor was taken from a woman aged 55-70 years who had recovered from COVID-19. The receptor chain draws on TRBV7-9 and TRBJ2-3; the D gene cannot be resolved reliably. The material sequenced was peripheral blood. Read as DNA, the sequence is TGTGCCAGCAGCCCCCTGCCGAGACTGTTAAGCACAGATACGCAGTATTTT. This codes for CASSPLPRLLSTDTQYF.